The 17 T cell receptor beta chains reported below all come from one sample, sequenced in a study of T-cell memory formation after mild COVID-19. MiXCR, run by TCRdb on the 5' RACE reads, gives a single entry per CDR3 protein. The sample consists of around 470,000 distinct CDR3 sequences, 20% of them appearing once. The sample was PBMCs or a T cell subset sorted from them (not recorded which). The receptors stem from an adult woman who had mild COVID-19 (a few samples of this study predate the infection). Cell type and time point are not known.

The J gene is TRBJ2-1, the V gene TRBV6-2 or TRBV6-3, with 8 bases identical to TRBD2. Trimming cost V 0 bases and J 6 bases; bases outside gene matches: 7. Germline V gives CDR1 MNHEY, CDR2 SVGEGT. This CDR3 has 16 residues. Here the CDR3 reads CASSYSGGALGNEQFF. The CDR3 bases are TGTGCCAGCAGTTACTCCGGGGGGGCTCTAGGCAATGAGCAGTTCTTC.

This clonotype was recorded many times. The V call is TRBV24-1, the J call TRBJ2-2; D is perhaps TRBD1 or TRBD2 (5 bases each). The CDR3 runs to 15 residues. Trimming took off 4 bases at V and 5 bases at J, with 13 bases between the two ends. From germline, CDR1 is KGHDR and CDR2 SFDVKD. The CDR3 DNA sequence: TGTGCCACCAGTGACCCGGGACGACTAACCGGGGAGCTGTTTTTT. Translation: CATSDPGRLTGELFF.

This clonotype appeared a few times. This chain connects TRBV4-3 to TRBJ2-1; D gene ambiguous. There are 13 residues in the CDR3. The V end lost 0 bases, the J end lost 15 bases, and 15 bases lay between the germline ends. Germline-derived CDR1 and CDR2 are LGHNA and YSLEER. The CDR3 DNA reads TGCGCCAGCAGCCAAGAACGAGACGCACACCCGTTCTTC. The encoded protein is CASSQERDAHPFF.

The chain has TRBV6-1 and TRBJ2-7; 9 nucleotides align to TRBD2. This CDR3 comprises 17 residues. Per the germline V gene, CDR1 is MNHNS and CDR2 is SASEGT. After removal of 0 bases from V and 5 bases from J, the junction contained 11 bases not matched to a gene. The CDR3 sequence is CASSEAPIAGDRDEQYF. The CDR3 coding sequence is TGTGCCAGCAGTGAAGCGCCGATAGCGGGGGACCGGGACGAGCAGTACTTC.

This chain joins TRBV3-1 and TRBJ1-1, with D unresolved. CDR1 is LGHDT and CDR2 is YNNKEL in the germline V gene (reference sequence). Trimming pared 0 bases from V and 0 bases from J, leaving 8 bases between. The CDR3 consists of 15 residues. The CDR3 spells CASSQDLQLNTEAFF. The CDR3, as DNA: TGTGCCAGCAGCCAAGATCTACAGTTGAACACTGAAGCTTTCTTT. Looking up the rest from reference TRBV3-1 and TRBJ1-1 gives the full variable domain: DTAVSQTPKYLVTQMGNDKSIKCEQNLGHDTMYWYKQDSKKFLKIMFSYNNKELIINETVPNRFSPKSPDKAHLNLHINSLELGDSAVYFCASSQDLQLNTEAFFGQGTRLTVV.

This clonotype was detected only a few times. The V call is TRBV7-9, the J call TRBJ2-7; D gene unclear. Trimming took off 5 bases at V and 3 bases at J, with 11 bases between the two ends. In germline, CDR1 is SEHNR, CDR2 FQNEAQ (reference sequence). The CDR3 loop spans 13 amino acids. This CDR3 is CASSPPESYEQYF. In DNA form, the CDR3 reads TGTGCCAGCAGCCCTCCCGAGAGCTACGAGCAGTACTTC.

The V call is TRBV5-1, the J call TRBJ1-6, with 7 bases identical to TRBD1. CDR1 is SGHRS and CDR2 is YFSETQ in the germline V gene. Trimming took 1 base from V and 10 from J; bases not matched to a gene: 8. This CDR3 is built from 15 residues. The CDR3 nucleotides are TGCGCCAGCAGCTTGAGAGGGGACAGTAGCTCACCCCTCCACTTT. Its protein product is CASSLRGDSSSPLHF. The whole variable domain, remainder taken from reference TRBV5-1 and TRBJ1-6, is KAGVTQTPRYLIKTRGQQVTLSCSPISGHRSVSWYQQTPGQGLQFLFEYFSETQRNKGNFPGRFSGRQFSNSRSEMNVSTLELGDSALYLCASSLRGDSSSPLHFGNGTRLTVT.

Ten or more counts support this clonotype. The gene calls are TRBV15 and TRBJ1-3, with 9 positions matching TRBD1. The CDR3 consists of 16 residues. With V trimmed by 3 bases and J by 2 bases, 5 bases remained unmatched. The germline V gene encodes CDR1 LNHNV and CDR2 YYDKDF (reference sequence). CDR3 DNA: TGTGCCACCAGCAGGGTAACAGGGGGCACTGGAAACACCATATATTTT. This encodes CATSRVTGGTGNTIYF.

The V call is TRBV10-3, the J call TRBJ1-6; 7 nucleotides line up with TRBD1. Germline V gene lookup returns CDR1 ENHRY and CDR2 SYGVKD. The CDR3 runs to 13 residues. The V gene end was trimmed by 8 bases and the J gene end by 9 bases; junction bases not matched to a gene: 7. The CDR3 DNA follows: TGTGCCATCGGGCCAGGGGGACGTTCACCCCTCCACTTT. Residues: CAIGPGGRSPLHF.

The V gene is TRBV7-2, the J gene TRBJ2-7, with TRBD2 matching over 8 bases. CDR1 and CDR2 from the germline V gene are SGHTA and FQGNSA. The CDR3 is 14 amino acids. V lost 5 bases to trimming and J lost 3 bases; unmatched junction nucleotides: 6. The CDR3 spells CASSPAGTSYEQYF. CDR3 sequence (DNA): TGTGCCAGCAGCCCAGCCGGGACTAGCTACGAGCAGTACTTC.

The rearrangement links TRBV6-6 to TRBJ1-1; D is uncertain. The CDR3 covers 13 residues. V was trimmed by 6 bases and J by 0 bases, leaving 8 bases between them. Germline values: CDR1 MNHNY, CDR2 SVGAGI (reference sequence). CDR3 coding DNA: TGTGCCAGCAGCTGGGGTTTGAACACTGAAGCTTTCTTT. The encoded protein is CASSWGLNTEAFF.

This clonotype was detected ten times or more. V is TRBV20-1 and J is TRBJ2-3, with 7 bases matching TRBD2. This CDR3 is 12 amino acids long. The ends lost 4 bases at V and 4 bases at J; junction bases unmatched: 2. In germline, CDR1 is DFQATT, CDR2 SNEGSKA (reference sequence). The CDR3 sequence: CSAMRESDTQYF. The CDR3 DNA follows: TGCAGTGCTATGCGGGAGTCAGATACGCAGTATTTT.

The chain is built from TRBV12-3 or TRBV12-4 and TRBJ1-1; D gene ambiguous. V shed 6 bases and J shed 10 bases, with 15 bases lying between them. The CDR3 covers 12 residues. CDR3 nucleotides: TGTGCCAGCAGCTCTTTAGCCCAGCCAGCTTTCTTT. Amino acid sequence: CASSSLAQPAFF.

V gene TRBV10-3 combines with J gene TRBJ2-2; TRBD1 might be the D (6 bases). Germline loops: CDR1 ENHRY, CDR2 SYGVKD. This CDR3 region has 14 residues. The V and J ends lost 9 bases and 0 bases respectively, with 11 bases between them. The CDR3 here is CAIRTEANTGELFF. As DNA, the CDR3 is TGTGCCATAAGGACAGAAGCGAACACCGGGGAGCTGTTTTTT.

This clonotype turned up a few times. The gene calls are TRBV7-2 and TRBJ2-7, with TRBD2 matching 10 bases. Germline loops: CDR1 SGHTA, CDR2 FQGNSA. The length of the CDR3 is 15 residues. Losses at the gene ends were 4 bases for V and 2 bases for J; bases not matched to a gene: 5. The chain's CDR3 is CASSWTSGRTYEQYF. CDR3 in DNA: TGTGCCAGCAGCTGGACTAGCGGCAGGACCTACGAGCAGTACTTC.

For the CDR3, the DNA is TGTGCCAGCAGTTGGGGGGGGGCCGACAATGAGCAGTTCTTC. This codes for CASSWGGADNEQFF. V gene TRBV12-3 or TRBV12-4 combines with J gene TRBJ2-1; TRBD2 might be the D (7 bases). CDR3 length: 14 residues. The ends were cut back, 4 bases at V and 5 bases at J, with 12 bases in the middle.

The chain employs TRBV5-1 and TRBJ2-3; TRBD2 agrees at 10 bases. J was trimmed by 4 bases and V by 2 bases; bases with no gene match: 7. The CDR3 is 16 residues long. Germline V lookup: CDR1 SGHRS, CDR2 YFSETQ. CDR3 in amino acids: CASSFRSSGGADTQYF. The CDR3 DNA follows: TGCGCCAGCAGCTTTCGGTCTAGCGGGGGCGCAGATACGCAGTATTTT.